A selection of T cell receptor beta chains follows, all from one sample in a study of molecular identifiers for immune sequencing clone quantification. MiXCR, run by TCRdb on the PCR reads, gives a single entry per CDR3 protein. This repertoire shows approximately 630,000 distinct CDR3 sequences, around 25% found once; its top ten account for 0.78%. The source material was naive CD8+ T cells from blood, with Jurkat cell RNA spiked in. These receptors were obtained from a human donor in good health. Some libraries in this study had Jurkat cell RNA spiked in. Each CDR3 is given with its conserved first and last residue. The D gene is left open where the match is weak. Only some rows state a clone size, as once, few, many or a class for expanded clones.

clone size: .
D gene: .
V gene: TRBV6-2/TRBV6-3
J gene: TRBJ1-2
CDR3 DNA: TGTGCCAGCACCTCACCAGGGACTTCTAGCTATGGCTACACCTTC
CDR3 protein: CASTSPGTSSYGYTF

clone size: few
D gene: TRBD2
V gene: TRBV4-1
J gene: TRBJ2-1
CDR3 DNA: TGCGCCAGCAGCCAAGAGGACGCCCTAGCGGGAGGCGATGAGCAGTTCTTC
CDR3 protein: CASSQEDALAGGDEQFF

clone size: .
D gene: .
V gene: TRBV6-2/TRBV6-3
J gene: TRBJ2-1
CDR3 DNA: TGTGCCAGCGGTTACAGAGGCGATGAGCAGTTCTTC
CDR3 protein: CASGYRGDEQFF

clone size: many
D gene: .
V gene: TRBV4-1
J gene: TRBJ1-1
CDR3 DNA: TGCGCCAGCAGCCAAACCCCTGTGGGAGGACAGACGAACACTGAAGCTTTCTTT
CDR3 protein: CASSQTPVGGQTNTEAFF

clone size: many
D gene: .
V gene: TRBV5-1
J gene: TRBJ2-7
CDR3 DNA: TGCGCCAGCAGCTCCAACGAGCAGTACTTC
CDR3 protein: CASSSNEQYF

clone size: .
D gene: .
V gene: TRBV15
J gene: TRBJ2-3
CDR3 DNA: TGTGCCACCAGCAGTGTTGACAGGTTTAGCACAGATACGCAGTATTTT
CDR3 protein: CATSSVDRFSTDTQYF

clone size: many
D gene: .
V gene: TRBV7-9
J gene: TRBJ2-4
CDR3 DNA: TGTGCCAGCAGCCCTTTCTTGACTACAGCCAAAAACATTCAGTACTTC
CDR3 protein: CASSPFLTTAKNIQYF

clone size: .
D gene: .
V gene: TRBV28
J gene: TRBJ2-3
CDR3 DNA: TGTGCCAGCAGTTTATTTGGCGGGACTTCGCCAGATGCGCAGTATTTT
CDR3 protein: CASSLFGGTSPDAQYF

clone size: many
D gene: TRBD1
V gene: TRBV9
J gene: TRBJ1-1
CDR3 DNA: TGTGCCAGCAGCGTAGAAGAAGGAGGGGGCGGAAGTCGTCACACTGAAGCTTTCTTT
CDR3 protein: CASSVEEGGGGSRHTEAFF

clone size: many
D gene: .
V gene: TRBV6-2/TRBV6-3
J gene: TRBJ1-1
CDR3 DNA: TGTGCCAGCAGTTCGGGACTTCTGGGGGGGAGCGCTGAAGCTTTCTTT
CDR3 protein: CASSSGLLGGSAEAFF

clone size: .
D gene: .
V gene: TRBV28
J gene: TRBJ1-5
CDR3 DNA: TGTGCCTGCAGTTTATGGGGGCGGGTTGGGCAGCCCCAGCATTTT
CDR3 protein: CACSLWGRVGQPQHF

clone size: .
D gene: .
V gene: TRBV4-1
J gene: TRBJ2-1
CDR3 DNA: TGCGCCAGCAGCCACAGCCTCCACAATGAGCAGTTCTTC
CDR3 protein: CASSHSLHNEQFF

clone size: many
D gene: .
V gene: TRBV6-5
J gene: TRBJ1-1
CDR3 DNA: TGTGCCAGCAGTTACTCGCCGACACAGAACACTGAAGCTTTCTTT
CDR3 protein: CASSYSPTQNTEAFF

clone size: few
D gene: TRBD1
V gene: TRBV7-6
J gene: TRBJ1-4
CDR3 DNA: TGTGCCAGCAGCCCCCGACAGGGCTTGGATGAAAAACTGTTTTTT
CDR3 protein: CASSPRQGLDEKLFF

clone size: .
D gene: .
V gene: TRBV4-1
J gene: TRBJ2-7
CDR3 DNA: TGCGCCAGCAGCCAGGCCAGTGGTTACGAGCAGTACTTC
CDR3 protein: CASSQASGYEQYF

clone size: many
D gene: .
V gene: TRBV20-1
J gene: TRBJ2-3
CDR3 DNA: TGCAGTGCTCAGGGCCTAGCTATTAGCACAGATACGCAGTATTTT
CDR3 protein: CSAQGLAISTDTQYF

clone size: .
D gene: .
V gene: TRBV30
J gene: TRBJ2-3
CDR3 DNA: TGTGCCTGGAGTGCCGGGACAACTAGCACAGTTACGCAGTATTTC
CDR3 protein: CAWSAGTTSTVTQYF

clone size: many
D gene: TRBD1
V gene: TRBV13
J gene: TRBJ2-7
CDR3 DNA: TGTGCCAGCAGCTATAGCGACAGGGGGCACGAGCAGTACTTC
CDR3 protein: CASSYSDRGHEQYF

clone size: few
D gene: TRBD2
V gene: TRBV24-1
J gene: TRBJ2-3
CDR3 DNA: TGTGCCACCAGGGGGGACTACCAGCCATGCACAGATACGCAGTATTTT
CDR3 protein: CATRGDYQPCTDTQYF

clone size: once
D gene: TRBD1
V gene: TRBV27
J gene: TRBJ2-7
CDR3 DNA: TGTGCCAGCAGTTTAAAAACCGGGACAGGGGGCGCCGCCTACGAGCAGTACTTC
CDR3 protein: CASSLKTGTGGAAYEQYF

clone size: .
D gene: .
V gene: TRBV3-1
J gene: TRBJ2-2
CDR3 DNA: TGTGCCAGCAGCTCAAAAGACAGAGCCGGGGAGCTGTTTTTT
CDR3 protein: CASSSKDRAGELFF

clone size: .
D gene: TRBD2
V gene: TRBV28
J gene: TRBJ2-7
CDR3 DNA: TGTGCCAGCACCCCCGGGCGGGCTAGCGGACTCTACGAGCAGTACTTC
CDR3 protein: CASTPGRASGLYEQYF

clone size: few
D gene: TRBD2
V gene: TRBV29-1
J gene: TRBJ2-1
CDR3 DNA: TGCAGCGTTGAAGGGACTAGCGGGGCCTCTTATAACAATGAGCAGTTCTTC
CDR3 protein: CSVEGTSGASYNNEQFF

clone size: .
D gene: TRBD2
V gene: TRBV14
J gene: TRBJ2-2
CDR3 DNA: TGTGCCAGCAGCCAAGATCGCGGGGGGTGGACCGGGGAGCTGTTTTTT
CDR3 protein: CASSQDRGGWTGELFF

clone size: .
D gene: .
V gene: TRBV13
J gene: TRBJ2-3
CDR3 DNA: TGTGCCAGCAGCTGGGGGGTAGCGGAGGAGAAAGATACGCAGTATTTT
CDR3 protein: CASSWGVAEEKDTQYF

clone size: few
D gene: .
V gene: TRBV28
J gene: TRBJ1-1
CDR3 DNA: TGTGCCAGCAGCTCAATTGAAAAATTAATGAACACTGAAGCTTTCTTT
CDR3 protein: CASSSIEKLMNTEAFF

clone size: many
D gene: .
V gene: TRBV7-9
J gene: TRBJ2-2
CDR3 DNA: TGTGCCAGCAGCTCCATCCCGAGCGCCGGGGAGCTGTTTTTT
CDR3 protein: CASSSIPSAGELFF